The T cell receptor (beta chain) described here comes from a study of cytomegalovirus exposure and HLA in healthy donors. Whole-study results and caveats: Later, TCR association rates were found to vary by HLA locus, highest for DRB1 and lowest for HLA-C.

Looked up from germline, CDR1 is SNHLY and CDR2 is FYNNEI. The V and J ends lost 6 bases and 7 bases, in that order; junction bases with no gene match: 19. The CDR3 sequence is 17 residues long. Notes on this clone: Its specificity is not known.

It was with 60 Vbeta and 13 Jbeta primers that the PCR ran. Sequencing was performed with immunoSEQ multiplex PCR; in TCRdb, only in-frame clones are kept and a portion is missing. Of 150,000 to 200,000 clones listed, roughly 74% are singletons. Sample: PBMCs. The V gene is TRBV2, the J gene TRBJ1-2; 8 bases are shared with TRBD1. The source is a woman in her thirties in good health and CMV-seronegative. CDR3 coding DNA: TGTGCCAGCAGGGGGGGAGGACAGGGACCCCGCCAGAGTGGCTACACCTTC. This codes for CASRGGGQGPRQSGYTF. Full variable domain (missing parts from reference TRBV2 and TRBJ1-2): EPEVTQTPSHQVTQMGQEVILRCVPISNHLYFYWYRQILGQKVEFLVSFYNNEISEKSEIFDDQFSVERPDGSNFTLKIRSTKLEDSAMYFCASRGGGQGPRQSGYTFGSGTRLTVV.